The present entry profiles one TCR beta chain with its context. Its antigen is still unknown. This sample is part of a study of cytomegalovirus exposure and HLA in healthy donors. Whole-study context: Membership in the Caucasian-associated ancestry cluster was found for about 80% of approximately 400 genotyped donors.

Unmatched junction bases numbered 13, after V lost 0 bases and J lost 3 bases. The CDR3 runs to 18 residues. Germline CDR1 reads LNHDA; CDR2 reads SQIVND (reference sequence). The study's findings and limits: Later analysis associated a missense DCLRE1C variant with TCR beta V- and J-gene trimming. Near-uniform donor sequencing depth was presumed by presence/absence analyses.

With 60 Vbeta and 13 Jbeta primers, the PCR was carried out. How the authors handled the data: Unique TCR beta chains numbered around 80 million in a later analysis, with about 11 million shared. Here immunoSEQ multiplex PCR was the method, and the copy in TCRdb shows in-frame clones only, minus some. Clonal size and the V and J genes are those of that table, whereas D and trimming came from the DNA. The sample shows roughly 180,000 clones, about four fifths of them seen only once. Sequenced: PBMCs. The receptor's source is a girl aged 5 to 17 in good health and CMV-seropositive. The chain carries TRBV19 and TRBJ1-2; 7 nucleotides align to TRBD1. The CDR3 spells CASSIDSRQGSRYYGYTF. DNA for the CDR3: TGTGCCAGTAGTATAGATTCGCGACAGGGAAGCCGGTACTATGGCTACACCTTC.